This entry is about one T cell receptor beta chain. These data are taken from a study of identical twins' blood T cells. The donors were healthy female monozygous twins, three pairs in total. Sample barcodes were added at both library ends during cDNA synthesis. TCRdb ran MiXCR on the 5' RACE reads and lists one entry per CDR3 protein. This table has fewer than 450,000 distinct CDR3 sequences, roughly 31% appearing once. CDR1 is SGDLS, CDR2 YYNGEE, per germline. This CDR3 comprises 16 residues. Between the trimmed V and J ends, which lost 0 bases and 0 bases, there was a span of 10 bases. The sample comprised PBMCs. This receptor was taken from a woman aged 18 to 50 in good health. The V gene is TRBV9, the J gene TRBJ1-3; D remains ambiguous. Written as DNA, the CDR3 is TGTGCCAGCAGCGTAGAGATACGAGGCTCTGGAAACACCATATATTTT. Translated, it gives CASSVEIRGSGNTIYF.